Each of the 17 T cell receptor beta chains below was sequenced from the same sample in a study of T cell responses to AZD1222 COVID-19 vaccine. Method: immunoSEQ multiplex PCR; TCRdb's copy keeps in-frame clones and lacks some. The sample contains about 120,000 clones, approximately 87% of which appear only once. The sample consisted of peripheral blood, taken on day 0 of AZD1222 vaccination. The receptor source for this set is an adult in good health.

This chain uses TRBV7-9 with TRBJ1-2, with D perhaps matching TRBD1 (5 bases). Trimming took off 1 base at V and 6 bases at J, with 15 bases between the two ends. CDR1 SEHNR and CDR2 FQNEAQ come from the germline V gene (reference sequence). The CDR3 has 15 residues. CDR3 protein: CASSLGRGLGDGYTF. The CDR3 DNA is TGTGCCAGCAGCTTAGGGCGGGGCCTTGGAGATGGCTACACCTTC.

The chain employs TRBV7-9 and TRBJ2-1; 8 bases match TRBD2. The CDR3 totals 15 residues. V dropped 1 base and J dropped 4; count of bases not matched to a gene: 3. Per the germline V gene, CDR1 is SEHNR and CDR2 is FQNEAQ (reference sequence). This chain's CDR3 is CASSLGAGDYNEQFF. The CDR3 coding sequence is TGTGCCAGCAGCTTAGGAGCGGGGGATTACAATGAGCAGTTCTTC.

This sequence joins TRBV9 and TRBJ2-7; 14 bases match TRBD2. Per germline, CDR1 SGDLS and CDR2 YYNGEE. Trimming removed 0 bases from V and 7 bases from J; junction bases left unmatched: 15. The CDR3 runs to 19 residues. CDR3 amino acids: CASSVALTSGGALSTEQYF. CDR3 nucleotides: TGTGCCAGCAGCGTAGCCCTGACTAGCGGGGGGGCCCTGTCTACGGAGCAGTACTTC.

The rearrangement uses TRBV7-2 and TRBJ2-3, with D perhaps matching TRBD2 (6 bases). The CDR3 is 17 residues long. Germline CDR1 SGHTA, CDR2 FQGNSA. V dropped 5 bases and J dropped 5 bases, with 23 bases sitting between them. For the CDR3, the DNA is TGTGCCAGCAGCCCATACCTAGTTGCGGGGCCGGGAGATACGCAGTATTTT. Translated, it gives CASSPYLVAGPGDTQYF.

The J gene is TRBJ2-7, the V gene TRBV9, with 8 bases aligning to TRBD1. The V gene end was trimmed by 3 bases and the J gene end by 4 bases; junction bases not matched to a gene: 6. The CDR3 has 14 residues. From germline, CDR1 is SGDLS and CDR2 YYNGEE. The CDR3: CASSAGTGLYEQYF. CDR3 sequence (DNA): TGTGCCAGCAGCGCGGGGACAGGCCTGTACGAGCAGTACTTC.

V usage is TRBV24-1 and J usage is TRBJ2-2; the D gene is possibly TRBD1 (5 bases). V shed 5 bases and J shed 2 bases, with 8 bases lying between them. CDR1 and CDR2 from the germline V gene are KGHDR and SFDVKD. The CDR3 loop spans 14 amino acids. The CDR3 DNA reads TGTGCCACCAGTGGGCAGGGTAACACCGGGGAGCTGTTTTTT. This codes for CATSGQGNTGELFF.

This sequence joins TRBV21-1 and TRBJ1-1; TRBD1 is the table's D call and was not checked against the DNA. TRBV21-1 is given as a pseudogene. CDR3 length: 17 amino acids. The CDR3 region is CASSKAPPGTGDTEAFF. Here the CDR3 DNA reads TGTGCCAGCAGCAAAGCGCCTCCGGGGACAGGGGACACTGAAGCTTTCTTT.

V and J are TRBV7-7 and TRBJ1-1, with 7 bases that match TRBD1. V gave up 4 bases and J gave up 3 bases; unmatched junction bases: 11. The CDR3 runs 16 residues. Germline lookup yields CDR1 SSHAT and CDR2 FNYEAQ (reference sequence). DNA of the CDR3: TGTGCCAGCAGCTCCCTTACCGACAGGGATGACACTGAAGCTTTCTTT. Translating it yields CASSSLTDRDDTEAFF.

The chain links TRBV6-4 to TRBJ1-1; no reliable D call. V was cut by 0 bases and J by 7 bases, with 6 bases left in between. The CDR3 has 12 amino acids. From germline, CDR1 is MRHNA and CDR2 SNTAGT. CDR3 nucleotides: TGTGCCAGCAGTGACTCGATGGGTGAAGCTTTCTTT. It yields the protein CASSDSMGEAFF.

The chain uses TRBV7-3 and TRBJ1-5; D gene ambiguous. Germline CDR1 reads SGHTA; CDR2 reads FQGTGA. Trimming removed 2 bases at V and 6 bases at J, with 8 bases between. There are 13 residues in the CDR3. The CDR3 loop reads CASSLGFGQPQHF. The DNA for the CDR3 is TGTGCCAGCAGCTTAGGATTTGGTCAGCCCCAGCATTTT.

V gene TRBV19 combines with J gene TRBJ1-1; D call uncertain. V shed 6 bases and J shed 0 bases, with 8 bases lying between them. Germline V gene data show CDR1 as LNHDA and CDR2 as SQIVND (reference sequence). The CDR3 is made up of 13 amino acids. The CDR3 reads CASRVTLNTEAFF. CDR3 DNA sequence: TGTGCCAGTAGGGTTACGTTGAACACTGAAGCTTTCTTT.

This clone came up once. The chain has TRBV5-6 and TRBJ2-2, with D tentatively TRBD1 (6 bases). This CDR3 spans 15 amino acids. Trimming removed 3 bases from V and 4 bases from J, with 13 bases in between. Germline CDR1 and CDR2: SGHDT and YYEEEE. The CDR3 coding sequence is TGTGCCAGCAGCTGGGGGCCAGCGGCCACCGGGGAGCTGTTTTTT. This sequence encodes CASSWGPAATGELFF.

The genes are TRBV2 and TRBJ2-7; TRBD2 matches 12 bases. V shed 6 bases, J shed 5 bases, and the junction held 8 bases outside the gene matches. Germline CDR1 is SNHLY and CDR2 is FYNNEI. This CDR3 region has 15 residues. DNA for the CDR3: TGTGCCAGCAGCGCCCCTAGCGGGGGGGCCCACGAGCAGTACTTC. Amino acids: CASSAPSGGAHEQYF.

J is TRBJ1-6 and V is TRBV5-6; possibly TRBD1 for D (5 bases). Trimming took 0 bases from V and 9 from J, leaving 13 bases between them. CDR3 length equals 15 residues. CDR1 is SGHDT and CDR2 is YYEEEE in the germline V gene. CDR3: CASSLGVRVGSPLHF. The DNA of the CDR3 is TGTGCCAGCAGCTTGGGAGTCAGGGTGGGTTCACCCCTCCACTTT.

The rearrangement links TRBV7-2 to TRBJ1-3; D uncertain. The CDR3 runs 16 residues. Trimming removed 2 bases at V and 0 bases at J, with 11 bases between. Germline V gene data show CDR1 as SGHTA and CDR2 as FQGNSA. The CDR3 protein is CASSLWFTSSGNTIYF. Here the CDR3 DNA reads TGTGCCAGCAGCTTATGGTTTACGAGCTCTGGAAACACCATATATTTT.

The rearrangement uses TRBV9 and TRBJ1-1, with D tentatively TRBD1 (6 bases). The CDR3 has 13 residues. The germline V gene encodes CDR1 SGDLS and CDR2 YYNGEE. Trimming removed 5 bases at V and 3 bases at J, with 11 bases between. CDR3 in DNA: TGTGCCAGCAGTAGACAGGTCGACACTGAAGCTTTCTTT. This codes for CASSRQVDTEAFF.

The chain employs TRBV4-3 and TRBJ2-6; no definite D call. Germline CDR1 reads LGHNA; CDR2 reads YSLEER. This CDR3 is 15 amino acids long. Trimming took off 0 bases at V and 2 bases at J, with 5 bases between the two ends. CDR3: CASSQDGPGANVLTF. As DNA, the CDR3 is TGCGCCAGCAGCCAAGATGGCCCTGGGGCCAACGTCCTGACTTTC.